These 30 T cell receptor beta chains share one sample of origin, sequenced in a study of cytomegalovirus exposure and HLA in healthy donors. The PCR had 60 Vbeta and 13 Jbeta primers. The assay was immunoSEQ multiplex PCR, and TCRdb's table has in-frame clones only and misses some. The repertoire holds 120,000 or so clones, more than 65% seen once, with about 1.8% in the top ten. The specimen was PBMCs. These receptors came from a man between 18 and 29 years old in good health and CMV-seronegative.

The J gene is TRBJ2-1, the V gene TRBV5-1, with 9 bases that match TRBD1. J gave up 9 bases and V 4 bases, and 11 bases lay outside the gene matches. Germline-derived CDR1 and CDR2 are SGHRS and YFSETQ. The CDR3 consists of 15 residues. In DNA, the CDR3 is TGCGCCAGCAGCGCCCTCCGGGACAGGGAGGGTGAGCAGTTCTTC. Encoded protein: CASSALRDREGEQFF.

This clone was recorded once. At one end the junction does not follow the germline gene, possibly because of a read error. The chain links TRBV7-9 to TRBJ2-7; D remains ambiguous. This CDR3 is built from 14 residues. The germline gives CDR1 SEHNR, CDR2 FQNEAQ (reference sequence). The CDR3 nucleotides read TGTTCCAGCAGCTTTAGAGAAACCGACTACGAGCAGTACTTC. It yields the protein CSSSFRETDYEQYF.

The chain uses TRBV2 and TRBJ1-6, with unresolved D. V lost 8 bases to trimming and J lost 9 bases, with 8 bases between them. The CDR3 runs 11 residues. Germline V CDR1 and CDR2: SNHLY, FYNNEI. CDR3 DNA: TGTGCCAGCGGAGGGCCTTCACCCCTCCACTTT. Its protein is CASGGPSPLHF. The full variable domain, with the rest looked up from reference TRBV2 and TRBJ1-6, is EPEVTQTPSHQVTQMGQEVILRCVPISNHLYFYWYRQILGQKVEFLVSFYNNEISEKSEIFDDQFSVERPDGSNFTLKIRSTKLEDSAMYFCASGGPSPLHFGNGTRLTVT.

In this sample, this clone turned up once. The chain carries TRBV6-1 and TRBJ2-5; tentative D call: TRBD2 (6 bases). V lost 0 bases to trimming and J lost 5 bases, with 13 bases between them. The CDR3 runs to 15 residues. Germline values: CDR1 MNHNS, CDR2 SASEGT. CDR3: CASSEATAGTETQYF. The CDR3 nucleotides read TGTGCCAGCAGTGAAGCTACAGCAGGGACTGAGACCCAGTACTTC.

The chain carries TRBV19 and TRBJ2-1; no clear D. This CDR3 contains 15 residues. V was clipped by 4 bases and J by 4 bases, with 14 bases between them. CDR1 and CDR2 from the germline V gene are LNHDA and SQIVND (reference sequence). The CDR3 coding sequence is TGTGCCAGTAGTACTCCCTTTGCCGGGTACAATGAGCAGTTCTTC. Translated, it gives CASSTPFAGYNEQFF.

This chain links TRBV7-8 with TRBJ2-6; 8 bases match TRBD1. The CDR3 contains 17 residues. In germline, CDR1 is SGHVS, CDR2 FQNEAQ. V lost 0 bases and J lost 2; bases outside the gene matches: 3. CDR3 coding DNA: TGTGCCAGCAGCTTAGCGGCGACAGGGGCTGGGGCCAACGTCCTGACTTTC. The encoded protein is CASSLAATGAGANVLTF.

The chain uses TRBV7-7 and TRBJ2-7, with D possibly being TRBD1 (6 bases). V was trimmed by 1 base and J by 2 bases, leaving 12 bases between them. Germline V gene lookup returns CDR1 SSHAT and CDR2 FNYEAQ (reference sequence). This CDR3 comprises 15 residues. CDR3 nucleotides: TGTGCCAGCAGCTTAGTACAGGGTGGGACCTACGAGCAGTACTTC. Its translation: CASSLVQGGTYEQYF.

As for this clone: One junction end does not reproduce the germline sequence, and a read error may be involved. The V call is TRBV5-4, the J call TRBJ2-5; 8 bases align to TRBD2. This CDR3 contains 14 residues. Per germline, CDR1 SGHNT and CDR2 YYREEE (reference sequence). The CDR3: CASSLGLAQEAQYF. The DNA for the CDR3 is TGTGCCAGCAGCTTGGGACTAGCGCAAGAGGCCCAGTACTTC.

The rearrangement links TRBV19 to TRBJ1-1; 11 bases line up with TRBD1. The V gene end was trimmed by 2 bases and the J gene end by 6 bases; junction bases not matched to a gene: 20. Germline V gene lookup returns CDR1 LNHDA and CDR2 SQIVND (reference sequence). There are 20 residues in the CDR3. CDR3 DNA sequence: TGTGCCAGTAGTATATTAGTCCTCGGACAGGGGGCCCTAAGGGAACCTGAAGCTTTCTTT. Encoded protein: CASSILVLGQGALREPEAFF.

This clone was seen once. The chain joins TRBV6-6 to TRBJ2-2, with D uncertain. From germline, CDR1 is MNHNY and CDR2 SVGAGI (reference sequence). V dropped 8 bases and J dropped 3 bases, with 7 bases sitting between them. CDR3 length: 12 residues. The CDR3 DNA sequence: TGTGCCAGCGCGGAATACACCGGGGAGCTGTTTTTT. Its protein product is CASAEYTGELFF.

The CDR3 protein is CASSSAGTGGGYGYTF. For the CDR3, the DNA is TGTGCCAGCAGCTCGGCAGGGACAGGGGGTGGCTATGGCTACACCTTC. The V gene is TRBV7-9, the J gene TRBJ1-2; the match to TRBD1 covers 11 bases. The CDR3 is 16 residues long. In germline, CDR1 is SEHNR, CDR2 FQNEAQ (reference sequence). After removal of 4 bases from V and 4 bases from J, the junction contained 8 bases not matched to a gene.

This clone occurred once. V usage is TRBV6-5 and J usage is TRBJ1-6, with 7 bases aligning to TRBD1. Per the germline V gene, CDR1 is MNHEY and CDR2 is SVGAGI. This CDR3 has 15 residues. The V segment lost 5 bases and the J segment 4 bases; nucleotides outside the gene matches: 5. The CDR3 nucleotides read TGTGCCAGCAGTACAGGGGCGGGTTATAATTCACCCCTCCACTTT. Amino acids: CASSTGAGYNSPLHF.

This chain uses TRBV5-4 with TRBJ2-3; 9 positions match TRBD2. The junction had 15 bases not matched to a gene; V was cut back by 4 bases and J by 0 bases. Looked up from germline, CDR1 is SGHNT and CDR2 is YYREEE (reference sequence). This CDR3 spans 19 amino acids. The CDR3 sequence: CASSLLMIAGDTSTDTQYF. The CDR3 DNA reads as TGTGCCAGCAGCCTCCTCATGATAGCGGGGGACACTAGCACAGATACGCAGTATTTT.

This clone was counted a single time. The V gene is TRBV7-2, the J gene TRBJ2-5, with TRBD2 identical over 14 bases. Trimming removed 4 bases from V and 4 bases from J; junction bases left unmatched: 5. Germline V gene lookup returns CDR1 SGHTA and CDR2 FQGNSA. There are 16 residues in the CDR3. CDR3 DNA: TGTGCCAGCAGCTCCCGCGGACTAGCGGGGGGAGAGACCCAGTACTTC. Residues: CASSSRGLAGGETQYF.

This chain connects TRBV18 to TRBJ1-2; 7 nucleotides agree with TRBD1. This CDR3 contains 15 residues. V trimming: 3 bases; J trimming: 5 bases; junction bases outside the gene matches: 9. Germline V lookup: CDR1 KGHSH, CDR2 LQKENI. The CDR3 bases are TGTGCCAGCTCACCTCAGGAGACAGGGAGTTATGGCTACACCTTC. The encoded protein is CASSPQETGSYGYTF.

V gene TRBV6-5 combines with J gene TRBJ2-3; a possible D gene is TRBD1 (6 bases). The CDR3 consists of 14 residues. CDR1 and CDR2 from the germline V gene are MNHEY and SVGAGI. Trimming took 5 bases from V and 2 from J, leaving 11 bases between them. The CDR3, as DNA: TGTGCCAGCAGTCTTGGACAGTTCACAGATACGCAGTATTTT. This translates into CASSLGQFTDTQYF.

The chain carries TRBV2 and TRBJ1-2; a possible D gene is TRBD1 (6 bases). The CDR3 is 15 amino acids. The germline V gene encodes CDR1 SNHLY and CDR2 FYNNEI. Trimming took off 4 bases at V and 5 bases at J, with 17 bases between the two ends. DNA of the CDR3: TGTGCCAGCAGTGCTTTCCCGGGGGGCTCTTATGGCTACACCTTC. Its protein is CASSAFPGGSYGYTF. The full variable domain, in which reference TRBV2 and TRBJ1-2 provide the parts outside the CDR3, is EPEVTQTPSHQVTQMGQEVILRCVPISNHLYFYWYRQILGQKVEFLVSFYNNEISEKSEIFDDQFSVERPDGSNFTLKIRSTKLEDSAMYFCASSAFPGGSYGYTFGSGTRLTVV.

The chain employs TRBV5-1 and TRBJ2-5; a weak D match, TRBD1 (5 bases). The length of the CDR3 is 13 residues. Trimming removed 7 bases at V and 3 bases at J, with 13 bases between. Germline CDR1 reads SGHRS; CDR2 reads YFSETQ. The CDR3 protein is CASYPDSKETQYF. The CDR3 DNA sequence: TGCGCCAGCTACCCCGACAGTAAAGAGACCCAGTACTTC.

This chain connects TRBV10-1 to TRBJ1-1; 10 positions match TRBD1. This CDR3 region has 14 residues. With V trimmed by 6 bases and J by 6 bases, 7 bases remained unmatched. Germline assignment: CDR1 WNHNN and CDR2 SYGVQD (reference sequence). CDR3 protein: CASSPGQGGSEAFF. The CDR3 nucleotides read TGCGCCAGCAGCCCTGGACAGGGGGGTTCTGAAGCTTTCTTT.

The rearrangement links TRBV2 to TRBJ2-1, with D maybe TRBD1 (6 bases). Germline lookup yields CDR1 SNHLY and CDR2 FYNNEI. The CDR3 runs to 14 residues. Trimming cost V 7 bases and J 9 bases, with 19 bases left between them. The CDR3 here is CASIEQGTRSEQFF. DNA for the CDR3: TGTGCCAGCATCGAGCAGGGGACCCGGAGTGAGCAGTTCTTC. Looking up the rest from reference TRBV2 and TRBJ2-1 gives the full variable domain: EPEVTQTPSHQVTQMGQEVILRCVPISNHLYFYWYRQILGQKVEFLVSFYNNEISEKSEIFDDQFSVERPDGSNFTLKIRSTKLEDSAMYFCASIEQGTRSEQFFGPGTRLTVL.

V usage is TRBV28 and J usage is TRBJ1-2; 12 nucleotides align to TRBD1. The CDR3 is 19 residues long. V was pared by 9 bases and J by 4 bases, with 21 bases of the junction left unmatched. CDR1 is MDHEN, CDR2 SYDVKM, per germline. The CDR3 here is CASLTPGGEGQGAAYGYTF. CDR3 sequence (DNA): TGTGCCAGTCTGACCCCCGGGGGAGAGGGACAGGGGGCGGCCTATGGCTACACCTTC.

The chain couples TRBV11-2 to TRBJ2-7; TRBD2 aligns across 9 bases. The CDR3 runs to 15 residues. Per germline, CDR1 SGHAT and CDR2 FQNNGV. With 1 base clipped from V and 3 bases from J, the junction kept 4 bases outside the gene matches. The CDR3 loop is CASSLAQAGGYEQYF. DNA of the CDR3: TGTGCCAGCAGCTTAGCTCAAGCGGGGGGCTACGAGCAGTACTTC.

The chain has TRBV19 and TRBJ1-2; no reliable D call. V was clipped by 11 bases and J by 2 bases, with 15 bases between them. From germline, CDR1 is LNHDA and CDR2 SQIVND (reference sequence). The CDR3 is 13 amino acids. CDR3 coding DNA: TGTGCCTCCATGGAGTACCAGAACTATGGCTACACCTTC. This sequence encodes CASMEYQNYGYTF. Full variable domain (remainder filled in from reference TRBV19 and TRBJ1-2): DGGITQSPKYLFRKEGQNVTLSCEQNLNHDAMYWYRQDPGQGLRLIYYSQIVNDFQKGDIAEGYSVSREKKESFPLTVTSAQKNPTAFYLCASMEYQNYGYTFGSGTRLTVV.

This clone was seen a handful of times. The genes are TRBV5-4 and TRBJ2-7; 8 bases match TRBD2. The germline V gene encodes CDR1 SGHNT and CDR2 YYREEE (reference sequence). The CDR3 has 14 amino acids. J was trimmed by 4 bases and V by 4 bases; bases with no gene match: 7. The CDR3 loop reads CASSPGLASYEQYF. CDR3 bases: TGTGCCAGCAGCCCTGGACTAGCCAGTTACGAGCAGTACTTC. Supplemented by reference TRBV5-4 and TRBJ2-7, the full variable domain reads ETGVTQSPTHLIKTRGQQVTLRCSSQSGHNTVSWYQQALGQGPQFIFQYYREEENGRGNFPPRFSGLQFPNYSSELNVNALELDDSALYLCASSPGLASYEQYFGPGTRLTVT.

The rearrangement links TRBV5-1 to TRBJ2-7, with a tentative D call TRBD1 (6 bases). V was shortened by 3 bases and J by 6 bases, with 16 bases between the two germline ends. The CDR3 sequence is 14 residues long. Germline CDR1 SGHRS, CDR2 YFSETQ. The CDR3 region is CASSSLDSLLEQYF. The CDR3 DNA reads as TGCGCCAGCAGCTCACTGGACAGCCTACTCGAGCAGTACTTC. Using reference TRBV5-1 and TRBJ2-7 for the parts outside the CDR3, the full variable domain is KAGVTQTPRYLIKTRGQQVTLSCSPISGHRSVSWYQQTPGQGLQFLFEYFSETQRNKGNFPGRFSGRQFSNSRSEMNVSTLELGDSALYLCASSSLDSLLEQYFGPGTRLTVT.

CDR3 nucleotides: TGTGCCAGCAGCCAGGGCAGGTTGTGGACCGGGGAGCTGTTTTTT. This translates into CASSQGRLWTGELFF. The gene calls are TRBV14 and TRBJ2-2; D is uncertain. V was cut by 3 bases and J by 5 bases, with 13 bases left in between. CDR3 length: 15 residues. Germline-derived CDR1 and CDR2 are SGHDN and FVKESK.

This clone turned up a few times. The chain employs TRBV27 and TRBJ1-1; D is unresolved. V was clipped by 4 bases and J by 1 base, with 13 bases between them. This CDR3 is 15 amino acids long. The V gene's germline CDR1 is MNHEY and CDR2 SMNVEV (reference sequence). CDR3 loop: CASSYLGGGNTEAFF. CDR3 nucleotide sequence: TGTGCCAGCAGTTACCTGGGAGGCGGGAACACTGAAGCTTTCTTT.

Only a few counts were recorded for this clone. The chain carries TRBV11-2 and TRBJ1-1, with D possibly matching TRBD1 (6 bases). This CDR3 has 16 residues. CDR1 is SGHAT and CDR2 is FQNNGV in the germline V gene. V was trimmed by 4 bases and J by 0 bases, leaving 15 bases between them. The CDR3 loop is CASSSSWTDMNTEAFF. The CDR3 region has the DNA TGTGCCAGCAGCTCAAGTTGGACAGACATGAACACTGAAGCTTTCTTT.

With regard to this clone: The junction differs from germline at one of its ends, possibly a read error. The chain recombines TRBV7-9 with TRBJ1-6; a possible D gene is TRBD1 (6 bases). CDR3 size: 15 residues. The germline V gene has CDR1 SEHNR and CDR2 FQNEAQ (reference sequence). This CDR3 reads CSSRQAGEPNSPLHF. CDR3 DNA: TGTTCCAGCAGACAAGCAGGGGAACCAAATTCACCCCTCCACTTT.

The chain recombines TRBV5-4 with TRBJ1-2; 9 positions match TRBD1. V dropped 5 bases and J dropped 4; count of bases not matched to a gene: 6. CDR1 is SGHNT and CDR2 is YYREEE in the germline V gene (reference sequence). CDR3 length: 14 amino acids. CDR3 residues: CASRTGGDLYGYTF. Written as DNA, the CDR3 is TGTGCCAGCAGGACAGGGGGTGATCTCTATGGCTACACCTTC.